The T cell receptor (beta chain) described here comes from a study of T cell responses to AZD1222 COVID-19 vaccine (dated by TCRdb to the early 2020s). Background for the entire study: AZD1222 recipients whose second dose came at about 4 weeks and those whose second dose came at about 12 weeks were combined into one group, since spike-specific TCR depth and breadth did not differ between the two schedules. A total of about 240 trial participants underwent TCR sequencing, of whom approximately 210 received two doses of AZD1222 and about 26 received two doses of the MenACWY control vaccine. Trial participants were enrolled by age into subgroups of 18-55, 56-69 and 70-plus years, and around 150, 28 and 57 TCR-sequenced participants, respectively, were included in these subgroups. Overall study outcomes, separate from this receptor: The 56-69-year group was small, and its depth increase did not reach significance, likely because of low power. The whole spike protein was spanned by vaccine-associated CD4 TCRs, and dominant responses were seen in regions 160-218 and 743-854. Conclusions about previously exposed vaccinees were limited because only 6 or 7 AZD1222 recipients were SARS-CoV-2 seropositive at baseline. Participants were mostly white British, with more females than males. The authors suggested clonal diversity may have been underestimated. Nearly half of unique spike-specific TCRs reportedly recognized epitopes outside regions mutated in the B.1.351 and B.1.1.7 variants. No day 14 peak-response samples were available, so repertoires were characterized only after the peak T cell response. After two AZD1222 doses, spike-specific TCR breadth and depth were significantly higher than at day 0 and than in MenACWY recipients.

The CDR3 regions of human TCRbeta chains were analyzed by immunosequencing. In the paper's pipeline: TCRs in the repertoires were matched against a reference library of SARS-CoV-2-specific TCRs that had been generated with the MIRA antigen-specificity platform. Breadth meant the fraction of unique TCRs that were SARS-CoV-2-associated, whereas depth meant the fraction of total T cells that were SARS-CoV-2-associated. Using the MIRA data, each spike-specific TCR was assigned both to the spike region to which the TCR was reactive and to a CD4 or CD8 class. Log10-transformed breadth and depth values were compared by one-way ANOVA with Sidak's multiple comparisons tests. TCRdb limited this immuneACCESS table to in-frame rearrangements with V and J called. A share of clones is missing; checked studies link under half to unresolved V genes, and the rest is unexplained. V, J and clone size are those of that table, while D and trimming were read from the DNA. The sample table lists 80,000 to 100,000 clones, 65% to 90% of them with a count of one. The top ten clonotypes cover just under 6.5% of the sample.

A remark on this clone: Its cognate antigen has yet to be identified. Base qualities were left out, and no much larger clone turns up one base away.

Interpreted using the paper, the time point label stands for: baseline before first vaccination. Samples from vaccinated people were obtained from the UK trials COV001 and COV002, which included a single-blind randomized controlled phase 2/3 trial of AZD1222 (ChAdOx1 nCoV-19) in healthy adults. For TCRbeta chain sequencing, PBMC samples from trial participants were taken at day 0 and at day 28 after the second dose. The sample in question was peripheral blood, obtained on day 0 of AZD1222 vaccination. The TCR originated in an adult in good health.

The DNA sequence is as follows: TGTGCCACCAGTGACCCTCAGAGGTCACACTCCTACGAGCAGTACTTC. This encodes CATSDPQRSHSYEQYF. The receptor chain draws on TRBV24-1 and TRBJ2-7; the D gene is unclear. At the junction V is shortened by 4 bases and J by 0 bases, with 15 bases in between. The CDR3 starts with the cysteine, ends with the phenylalanine, and has 16 residues. Here the CDR3 DNA is all that survives: 48 bases in frame from base 1. The germline V gene sets CDR1 to KGHDR and CDR2 to SFDVKD.